This TCR beta chain was sequenced during a study of control samples from healthy donors and cancer patients. Clones were read by immunoSEQ multiplex PCR, and TCRdb kept only the in-frame ones, dropping some. The data contain around 130,000 clones, just over 90% of them seen just once; the ten biggest clones take up more than 1.5%. Trimming shortened V by 1 base and J by 0 bases, and 4 bases separated the two germline ends. The CDR3 sequence is 15 residues long. The germline V gene has CDR1 SGHTA and CDR2 FQGNSA. The receptor's source is a man between 45 and 60 years old with head and neck cancer. The sample comprised PBMCs. V gene TRBV7-2 combines with J gene TRBJ2-6; no firm D call. DNA for the CDR3: TGTGCCAGCAGCTTAGGGAGCTCTGGGGCCAACGTCCTGACTTTC. It yields the protein CASSLGSSGANVLTF. Supplemented by reference TRBV7-2 and TRBJ2-6, the full variable domain reads GAGVSQSPSNKVTEKGKDVELRCDPISGHTALYWYRQSLGQGLEFLIYFQGNSAPDKSGLPSDRFSAERTGGSVSTLTIQRTQQEDSAVYLCASSLGSSGANVLTFGAGSRLTVL.